What follows are 10 T cell receptor beta chains derived from one specimen sequenced in a study of shared clonotypes between healthy human individuals. TCRdb's table, derived via immunoSEQ multiplex PCR, lists solely in-frame clones and lacks some. The table records about 1.1 million clones, roughly 80% of them present only once. Sequencing was done on a sample of memory CD4+ T cells from PBMCs. Stated subset: CD45RA-negative fraction. The source of these receptors is a man younger than 30 in good health. Some clones in this sample may be carry-over from other donors' samples.

Notes on this clone: The identical CDR3 is also encoded by other nucleotide sequences in the sample. The V and J genes are TRBV5-1 and TRBJ1-3; 7 nucleotides align to TRBD1. The ends lost 0 bases at V and 3 bases at J; junction bases unmatched: 3. The germline V gene encodes CDR1 SGHRS and CDR2 YFSETQ. This CDR3 spans 15 amino acids. The CDR3: CASSLEGASGNTIYF. The CDR3 DNA sequence: TGCGCCAGCAGCTTGGAGGGGGCCAGTGGAAACACCATATATTTT.

This clone has a handful of counts. This chain links TRBV6-1 with TRBJ1-5, with a weak D call TRBD1 (5 bases). V shed 9 bases and J shed 7 bases, with 16 bases lying between them. The CDR3 sequence is 13 residues long. Germline V gives CDR1 MNHNS, CDR2 SASEGT. The DNA for the CDR3 is TGTGCCAGTACCGGGACTCACCTCCAGCCCCAGCATTTT. The encoded protein is CASTGTHLQPQHF.

This clone was counted a few times. The genes are TRBV4-1 and TRBJ2-3; 7 bases are a match to TRBD2. This CDR3 has 14 residues. From germline, CDR1 is MGHRA and CDR2 YSYEKL. V was clipped by 5 bases and J by 3 bases; unmatched bases: 5. As DNA, the CDR3 is TGCGCCAGCAGCTACGCTAGCGGTACAGATACGCAGTATTTT. This translates into CASSYASGTDTQYF.

The gene calls are TRBV28 and TRBJ1-1, with 8 nucleotides matching TRBD1. Germline V gene sequence: CDR1 MDHEN, CDR2 SYDVKM. This CDR3 region has 12 residues. Trimming took 6 bases from V and 6 from J; bases not matched to a gene: 3. Written as DNA, the CDR3 is TGTGCCAGCAGGGGACAGGCCTCTGAAGCTTTCTTT. It yields the protein CASRGQASEAFF.

The sample holds one count of this clone. Other DNA sequences in this sample translate to the same CDR3. The V call is TRBV2, the J call TRBJ2-5; D tentatively fits TRBD1 or TRBD2 (5 bases each). Germline V gene data show CDR1 as SNHLY and CDR2 as FYNNEI. CDR3 length equals 14 residues. Trimming pared 3 bases from V and 0 bases from J, leaving 8 bases between. CDR3 sequence (DNA): TGTGCCAGCAGTGAGGGGGAGTACCAAGAGACCCAGTACTTC. Translating gives CASSEGEYQETQYF.

The chain carries TRBV6-6 and TRBJ2-2; 9 bases match TRBD2. Germline V gene sequence: CDR1 MNHNY, CDR2 SVGAGI (reference sequence). This CDR3 has 14 amino acids. After removal of 7 bases from V and 9 bases from J, the junction contained 9 bases not matched to a gene. The CDR3 nucleotides read TGTGCCAGCATATCGGCTAGCGGGATACGGGAGCTGTTTTTT. Its translation is CASISASGIRELFF.

This clone was picked up a small number of times. Within the sample, other DNA sequences also encode this same CDR3. Here the CDR3 DNA reads TGTGCCAGCAGCCGGGGACAGGGGTATGGCTACACCTTC. Residues: CASSRGQGYGYTF. This chain joins TRBV28 and TRBJ1-2; TRBD1 matches 10 bases. This CDR3 is built from 13 residues. With V trimmed by 6 bases and J by 5 bases, 3 bases remained unmatched. In germline, CDR1 is MDHEN, CDR2 SYDVKM.

The V gene is TRBV5-6, the J gene TRBJ1-2; 7 bases line up with TRBD1. The CDR3 consists of 14 residues. With V trimmed by 5 bases and J by 2 bases, 6 bases remained unmatched. The germline gives CDR1 SGHDT, CDR2 YYEEEE. The CDR3, as DNA: TGTGCCAGCAGTCGGGACAGCGGGAACTATGGCTACACCTTC. Encoded protein: CASSRDSGNYGYTF.

The rearrangement links TRBV29-1 to TRBJ2-1; the match to TRBD2 covers 8 bases. The ends lost 7 bases at V and 7 bases at J; junction bases unmatched: 9. CDR1 and CDR2 (germline): SQVTM, ANQGSEA. This CDR3 has 13 residues. The CDR3: CSASGLGQNEQFF. CDR3 nucleotide sequence: TGCAGCGCATCGGGACTAGGCCAAAATGAGCAGTTCTTC.

The CDR3 protein is CAISDTGARTDTQYF. As DNA, the CDR3 is TGTGCCATCAGTGATACGGGAGCCCGCACAGATACGCAGTATTTT. The J gene is TRBJ2-3, the V gene TRBV10-3, with D perhaps matching TRBD2 (6 bases). The CDR3 loop spans 15 amino acids. Trimming removed 3 bases at V and 1 base at J, with 11 bases between. The germline V gene encodes CDR1 ENHRY and CDR2 SYGVKD.